This T cell receptor (beta chain) was documented in a study of CD8 T cells in ankylosing spondylitis. The table lists this clonotype with a few counts. Its target is unknown. Trimming removed 0 bases from V and 5 bases from J, with 10 bases in between. Looked up from germline, CDR1 is DFQATT and CDR2 is SNEGSKA (reference sequence). The CDR3 runs to 13 residues. It was by quantitative 5'-RACE with molecular barcodes that TCR beta libraries were made. TCRdb passed the 5' RACE reads through MiXCR, listing each CDR3 protein once. Found here are about 800,000 distinct CDR3 sequences, 12% of them singletons; the top ten hold just over 0.5%. Findings and limits, study-wide: Reactive arthritis synovial fluid and blood were previously reported to contain some motif variants. Relatively rare in peripheral blood, disease-linked clones were also CD8+. Seemingly distinctive of ankylosing spondylitis blood was a TCR beta motif formed by eight highly homologous variants.

The sample comprised blood, either unsorted or a sorted T cell fraction (not recorded which). V usage is TRBV20-1 and J usage is TRBJ1-1; no clear D gene. The TCR sequence derives from a male donor with ankylosing spondylitis. DNA for the CDR3: TGCAGTGCTAGAGAGGTAACCAGGACTGAAGCTTTCTTT. Amino acids: CSAREVTRTEAFF.